The entry that follows covers one T cell receptor beta chain sequence. The sample is drawn from a study of OX40 agonist ivuxolimab in advanced cancers. Study-level background: Head and neck, renal cell, melanoma or hepatocellular carcinoma were the cancers that dose-escalation patients had.

Using immunoSEQ multiplex PCR, the repertoire was profiled, and TCRdb retains in-frame clones only, with some absent. Of 65,000 to 85,000 clones listed, more than 70% were seen once; the top ten hold 10%. The V gene end was trimmed by 4 bases and the J gene end by 4 bases; junction bases not matched to a gene: 6. The CDR3 loop spans 14 amino acids. CDR1 and CDR2 from the germline V gene are SGHRS and YFSETQ. The sequences come from CD4+ or CD8+ T cells sorted from blood, collected in a trial of the OX40 agonist ivuxolimab. This chain uses TRBV5-1 with TRBJ1-1; 8 bases align to TRBD1. This clonotype was sampled from an adult with an advanced solid tumor such as melanoma, head and neck, liver or kidney cancer. The CDR3 DNA follows: TGCGCCAGCAGCCCCCAGGGGGCGGGCACTGAAGCTTTCTTT. Protein: CASSPQGAGTEAFF.